The source of this T cell receptor beta chain is a study of radiotherapy plus CTLA-4 blockade in lung cancer. Assay: immunoSEQ multiplex PCR; the TCRdb copy retains only in-frame clones and omits some. The table has fewer than 45,000 clones, 85% to 90% seen once. Germline lookup yields CDR1 SGDLS and CDR2 YYNGEE. The CDR3 loop spans 13 amino acids. Comments on this clone: One junction end disagrees with the germline gene, perhaps due to a read error.

The input for sequencing was peripheral blood, taken from a patient treated with radiotherapy plus ipilimumab. The genes are TRBV9 and TRBJ1-5; D is ambiguous. The clonotype was recovered from a human donor with non-small cell lung cancer who had stable disease on radiotherapy plus ipilimumab. CDR3 in DNA: TGTGCCAGCAGCGGGGGAGGAGGTCAGCCCCGGCATTTT. This gives the protein CASSGGGGQPRHF. Full variable domain (remainder filled in from reference TRBV9 and TRBJ1-5): DSGVTQTPKHLITATGQRVTLRCSPRSGDLSVYWYQQSLDQGLQFLIQYYNGEERAKGNILERFSAQQFPDLHSELNLSSLELGDSALYFCASSGGGGQPRHFGDGTRLSIL.